This TCR beta chain was profiled in a study of blood T cell repertoires in COVID-19. The V gene lost 7 bases and the J gene lost 4 bases, with 16 bases spanning the gap. In germline, CDR1 is ENHRY, CDR2 SYGVKD. The length of the CDR3 is 14 residues. The authors' processing: How many nucleated cells were present was estimated from reference gene primer amplification. Repertoires were generated with immunoSEQ multiplex PCR, while TCRdb's copy carries only in-frame clones and drops some. For V, J and clone size, that table is used; D and trimming come from the DNA. The sample shows 100,000 to 150,000 clones, under 90% of them seen only once.

This sequence originates from a man aged 60 to 69 with acute or convalescent COVID-19. The chain joins TRBV10-3 to TRBJ2-5; possible D gene TRBD2, 6 bases. Source material: peripheral blood. The CDR3 DNA reads TGTGCCATCAAGGCCGGAGGGCCGTTAGAGACCCAGTACTTC. It codes for CAIKAGGPLETQYF.